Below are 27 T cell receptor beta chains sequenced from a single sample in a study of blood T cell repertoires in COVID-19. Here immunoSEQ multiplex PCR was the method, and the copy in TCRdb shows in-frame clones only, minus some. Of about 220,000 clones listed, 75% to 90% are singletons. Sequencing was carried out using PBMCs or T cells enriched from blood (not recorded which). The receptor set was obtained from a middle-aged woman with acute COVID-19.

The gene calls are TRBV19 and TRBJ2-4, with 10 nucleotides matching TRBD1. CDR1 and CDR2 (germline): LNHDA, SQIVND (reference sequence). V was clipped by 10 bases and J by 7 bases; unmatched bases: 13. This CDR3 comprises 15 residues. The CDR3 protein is CATSPFRQGANIQYF. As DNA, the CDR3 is TGTGCCACCTCACCCTTTAGACAGGGGGCGAACATTCAGTACTTC.

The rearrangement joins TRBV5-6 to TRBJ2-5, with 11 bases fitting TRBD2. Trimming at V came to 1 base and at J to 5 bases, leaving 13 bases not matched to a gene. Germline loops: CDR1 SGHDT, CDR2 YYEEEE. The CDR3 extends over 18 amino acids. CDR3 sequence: CASSLYFSLAGEAETQYF. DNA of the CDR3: TGTGCCAGCAGCTTGTACTTTTCACTAGCGGGGGAGGCGGAGACCCAGTACTTC. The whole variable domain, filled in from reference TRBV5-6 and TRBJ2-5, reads DAGVTQSPTHLIKTRGQQVTLRCSPKSGHDTVSWYQQALGQGPQFIFQYYEEEERQRGNFPDRFSGHQFPNYSSELNVNALLLGDSALYLCASSLYFSLAGEAETQYFGPGTRLLVL.

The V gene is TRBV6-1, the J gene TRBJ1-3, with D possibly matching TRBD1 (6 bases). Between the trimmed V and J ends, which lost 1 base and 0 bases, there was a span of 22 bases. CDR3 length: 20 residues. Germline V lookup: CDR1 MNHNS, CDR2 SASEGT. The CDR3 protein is CASSEGGQRMFDLSGNTIYF. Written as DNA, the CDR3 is TGTGCCAGCAGTGAAGGAGGACAGAGGATGTTTGATCTCTCTGGAAACACCATATATTTT.

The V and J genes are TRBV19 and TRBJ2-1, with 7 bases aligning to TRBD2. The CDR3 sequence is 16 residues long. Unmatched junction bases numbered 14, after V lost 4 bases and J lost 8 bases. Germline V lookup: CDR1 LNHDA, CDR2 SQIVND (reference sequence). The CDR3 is CASSRQEGRVYYEQFF. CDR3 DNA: TGTGCCAGTAGTAGACAAGAGGGGAGGGTATATTATGAGCAGTTCTTC.

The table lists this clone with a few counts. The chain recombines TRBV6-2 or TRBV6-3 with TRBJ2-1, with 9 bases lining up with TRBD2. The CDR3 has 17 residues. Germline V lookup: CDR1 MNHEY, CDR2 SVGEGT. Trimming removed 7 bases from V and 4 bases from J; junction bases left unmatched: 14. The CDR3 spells CASTPRGSGGPYNEQFF. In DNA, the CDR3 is TGTGCCAGCACCCCCCGGGGTAGCGGGGGCCCGTACAATGAGCAGTTCTTC.

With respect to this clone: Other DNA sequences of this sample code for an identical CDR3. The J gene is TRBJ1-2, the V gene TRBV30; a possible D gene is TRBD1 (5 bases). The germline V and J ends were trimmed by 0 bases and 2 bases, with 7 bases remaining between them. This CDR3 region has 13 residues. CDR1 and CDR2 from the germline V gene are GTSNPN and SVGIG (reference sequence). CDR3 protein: CAWSVNRNYGYTF. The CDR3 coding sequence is TGTGCCTGGAGTGTAAACAGGAACTATGGCTACACCTTC.

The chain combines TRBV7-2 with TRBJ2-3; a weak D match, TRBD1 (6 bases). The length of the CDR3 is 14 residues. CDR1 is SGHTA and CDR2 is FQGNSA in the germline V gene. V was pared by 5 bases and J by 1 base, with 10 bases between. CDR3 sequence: CASSTGQGTDTQYF. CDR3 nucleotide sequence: TGTGCCAGCAGCACAGGGCAGGGCACAGATACGCAGTATTTT.

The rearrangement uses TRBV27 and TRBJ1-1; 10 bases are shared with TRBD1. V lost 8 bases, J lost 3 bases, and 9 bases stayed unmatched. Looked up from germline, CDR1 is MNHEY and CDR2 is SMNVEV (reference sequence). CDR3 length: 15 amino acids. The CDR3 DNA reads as TGTGCCAGCCGGGACAGGGGTGGCGGAGACACTGAAGCTTTCTTT. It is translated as CASRDRGGGDTEAFF.

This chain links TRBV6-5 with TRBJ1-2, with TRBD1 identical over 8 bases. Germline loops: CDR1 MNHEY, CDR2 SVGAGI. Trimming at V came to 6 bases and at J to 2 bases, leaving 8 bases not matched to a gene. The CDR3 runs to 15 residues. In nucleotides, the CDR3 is TGTGCCAGCAGGGGACAGGTTCGACCAAACTATGGCTACACCTTC. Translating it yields CASRGQVRPNYGYTF.

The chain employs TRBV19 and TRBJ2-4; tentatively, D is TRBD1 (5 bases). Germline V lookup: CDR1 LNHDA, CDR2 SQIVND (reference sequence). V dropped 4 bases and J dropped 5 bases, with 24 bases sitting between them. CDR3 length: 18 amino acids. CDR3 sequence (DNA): TGTGCCAGTAGTACCGCGATTGGCCGGACACCAGCTCAAAACATTCAGTACTTC. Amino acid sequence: CASSTAIGRTPAQNIQYF. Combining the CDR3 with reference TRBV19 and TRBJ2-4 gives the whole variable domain DGGITQSPKYLFRKEGQNVTLSCEQNLNHDAMYWYRQDPGQGLRLIYYSQIVNDFQKGDIAEGYSVSREKKESFPLTVTSAQKNPTAFYLCASSTAIGRTPAQNIQYFGAGTRLSVL.

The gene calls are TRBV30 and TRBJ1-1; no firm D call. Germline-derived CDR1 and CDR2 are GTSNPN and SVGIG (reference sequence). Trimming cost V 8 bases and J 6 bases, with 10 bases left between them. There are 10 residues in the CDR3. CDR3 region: CAGEAPEAFF. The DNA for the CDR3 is TGTGCCGGGGAGGCACCTGAAGCTTTCTTT.

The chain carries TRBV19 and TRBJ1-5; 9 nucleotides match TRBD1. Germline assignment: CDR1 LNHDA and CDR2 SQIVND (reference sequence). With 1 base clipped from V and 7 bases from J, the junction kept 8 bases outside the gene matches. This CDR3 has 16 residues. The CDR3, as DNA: TGTGCCAGTAGTATAGCGGTTACAGGGGGCTGGCAGCCCCAGCATTTT. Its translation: CASSIAVTGGWQPQHF.

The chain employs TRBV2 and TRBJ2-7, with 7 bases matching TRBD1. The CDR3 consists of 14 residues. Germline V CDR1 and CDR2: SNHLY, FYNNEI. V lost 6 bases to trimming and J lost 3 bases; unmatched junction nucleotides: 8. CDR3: CASSSRTGDYEQYF. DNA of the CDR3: TGTGCCAGCAGCTCCCGGACAGGTGACTACGAGCAGTACTTC.

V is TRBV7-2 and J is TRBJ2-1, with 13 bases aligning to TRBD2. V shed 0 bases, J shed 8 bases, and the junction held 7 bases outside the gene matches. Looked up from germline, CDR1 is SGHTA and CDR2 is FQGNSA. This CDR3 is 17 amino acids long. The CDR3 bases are TGTGCCAGCAGCTTAGCCAGTACTAGCGGGGGGGTGCATGAGCAGTTCTTC. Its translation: CASSLASTSGGVHEQFF.

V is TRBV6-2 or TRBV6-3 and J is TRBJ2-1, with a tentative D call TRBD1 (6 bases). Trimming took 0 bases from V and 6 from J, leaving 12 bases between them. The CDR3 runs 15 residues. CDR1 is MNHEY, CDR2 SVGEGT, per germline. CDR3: CASSYSGGEVNEQFF. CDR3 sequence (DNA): TGTGCCAGCAGTTACTCAGGGGGTGAGGTCAATGAGCAGTTCTTC.

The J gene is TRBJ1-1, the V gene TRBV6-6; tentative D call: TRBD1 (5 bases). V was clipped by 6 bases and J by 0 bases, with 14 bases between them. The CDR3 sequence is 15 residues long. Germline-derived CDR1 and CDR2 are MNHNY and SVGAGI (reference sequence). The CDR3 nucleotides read TGTGCCAGCAGAGATCAGGGAAGAGTGAACACTGAAGCTTTCTTT. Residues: CASRDQGRVNTEAFF.

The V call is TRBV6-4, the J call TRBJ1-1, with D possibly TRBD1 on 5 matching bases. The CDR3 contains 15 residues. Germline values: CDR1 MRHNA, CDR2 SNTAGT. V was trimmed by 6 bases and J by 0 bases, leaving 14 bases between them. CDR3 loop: CASRPEGVVNTEAFF. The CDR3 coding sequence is TGTGCCAGCAGACCCGAAGGGGTGGTGAACACTGAAGCTTTCTTT.

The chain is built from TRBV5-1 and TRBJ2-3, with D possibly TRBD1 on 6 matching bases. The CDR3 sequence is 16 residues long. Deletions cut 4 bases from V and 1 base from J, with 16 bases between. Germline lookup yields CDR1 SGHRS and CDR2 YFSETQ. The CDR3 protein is CASSRGSQGRTDTQYF. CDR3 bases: TGCGCCAGCAGCCGAGGAAGTCAGGGGCGCACAGATACGCAGTATTTT. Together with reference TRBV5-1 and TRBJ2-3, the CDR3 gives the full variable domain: KAGVTQTPRYLIKTRGQQVTLSCSPISGHRSVSWYQQTPGQGLQFLFEYFSETQRNKGNFPGRFSGRQFSNSRSEMNVSTLELGDSALYLCASSRGSQGRTDTQYFGPGTRLTVL.

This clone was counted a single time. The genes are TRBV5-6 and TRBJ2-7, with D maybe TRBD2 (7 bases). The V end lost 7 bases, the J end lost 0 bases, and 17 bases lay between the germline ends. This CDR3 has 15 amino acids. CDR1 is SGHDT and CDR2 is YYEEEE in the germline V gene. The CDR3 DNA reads TGTGCCAGCCTCGAGGGGGGGGACCACTCCTACGAGCAGTACTTC. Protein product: CASLEGGDHSYEQYF.

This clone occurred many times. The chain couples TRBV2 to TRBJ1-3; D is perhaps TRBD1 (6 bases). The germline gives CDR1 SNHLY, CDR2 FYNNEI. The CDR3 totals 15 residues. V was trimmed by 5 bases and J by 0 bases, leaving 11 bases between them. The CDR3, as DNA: TGTGCCAGCAGTATAGGACAGATCTCTGGAAACACCATATATTTT. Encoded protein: CASSIGQISGNTIYF. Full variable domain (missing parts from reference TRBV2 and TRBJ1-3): EPEVTQTPSHQVTQMGQEVILRCVPISNHLYFYWYRQILGQKVEFLVSFYNNEISEKSEIFDDQFSVERPDGSNFTLKIRSTKLEDSAMYFCASSIGQISGNTIYFGEGSWLTVV.

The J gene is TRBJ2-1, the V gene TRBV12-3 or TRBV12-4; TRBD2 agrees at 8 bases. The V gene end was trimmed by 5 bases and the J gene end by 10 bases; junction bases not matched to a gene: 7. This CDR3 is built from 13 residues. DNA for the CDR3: TGTGCCAGCAGTGTCAGCGGGGGAGGGGAGCAGTTCTTC. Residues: CASSVSGGGEQFF.

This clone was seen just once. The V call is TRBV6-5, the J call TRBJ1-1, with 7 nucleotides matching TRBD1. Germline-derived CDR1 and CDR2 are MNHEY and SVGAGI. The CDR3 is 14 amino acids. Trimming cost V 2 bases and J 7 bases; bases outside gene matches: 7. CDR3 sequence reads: CASSYDRAVGEAFF. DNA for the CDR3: TGTGCCAGCAGTTACGACAGGGCGGTAGGTGAAGCTTTCTTT.

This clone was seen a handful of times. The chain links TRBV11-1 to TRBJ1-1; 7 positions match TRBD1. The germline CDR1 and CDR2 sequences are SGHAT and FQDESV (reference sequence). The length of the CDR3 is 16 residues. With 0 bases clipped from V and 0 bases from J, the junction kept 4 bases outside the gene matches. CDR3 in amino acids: CASSLAPGTVNTEAFF. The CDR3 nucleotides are TGTGCCAGCAGCTTAGCTCCCGGGACAGTGAACACTGAAGCTTTCTTT.

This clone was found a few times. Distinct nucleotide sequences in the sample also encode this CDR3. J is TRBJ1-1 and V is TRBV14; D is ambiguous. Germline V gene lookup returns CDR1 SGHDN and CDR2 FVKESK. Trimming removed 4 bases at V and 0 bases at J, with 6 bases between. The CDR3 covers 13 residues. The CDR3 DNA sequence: TGTGCCAGCAGCCGACAAATGAACACTGAAGCTTTCTTT. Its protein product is CASSRQMNTEAFF.

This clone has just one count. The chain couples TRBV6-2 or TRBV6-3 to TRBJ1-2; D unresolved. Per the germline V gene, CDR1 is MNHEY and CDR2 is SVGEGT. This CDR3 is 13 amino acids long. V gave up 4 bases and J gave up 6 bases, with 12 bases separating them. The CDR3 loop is CASSSQRTHGYTF. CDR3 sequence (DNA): TGTGCCAGCAGTTCTCAAAGGACTCATGGCTACACCTTC.

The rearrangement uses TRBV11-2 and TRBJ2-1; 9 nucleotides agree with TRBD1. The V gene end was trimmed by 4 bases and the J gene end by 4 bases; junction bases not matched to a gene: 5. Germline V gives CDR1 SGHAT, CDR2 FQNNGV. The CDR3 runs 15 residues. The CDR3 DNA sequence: TGTGCCAGCAGCTGGGACAGGGTGGGTTACAATGAGCAGTTCTTC. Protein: CASSWDRVGYNEQFF.

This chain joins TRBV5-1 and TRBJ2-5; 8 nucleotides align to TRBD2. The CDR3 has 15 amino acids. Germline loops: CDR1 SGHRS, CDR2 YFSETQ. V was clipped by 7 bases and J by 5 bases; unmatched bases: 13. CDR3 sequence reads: CASQRGGGTWETQYF. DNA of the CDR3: TGCGCCAGCCAAAGAGGCGGGGGGACATGGGAGACCCAGTACTTC. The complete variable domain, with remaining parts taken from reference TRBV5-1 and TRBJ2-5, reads KAGVTQTPRYLIKTRGQQVTLSCSPISGHRSVSWYQQTPGQGLQFLFEYFSETQRNKGNFPGRFSGRQFSNSRSEMNVSTLELGDSALYLCASQRGGGTWETQYFGPGTRLLVL.